The 15 T cell receptor beta chains presented below share a single source sample, sequenced in a study of blood T cell repertoires in COVID-19. Assay: immunoSEQ multiplex PCR; the TCRdb copy retains only in-frame clones and omits some. Of 200,000 to 250,000 clones in the sample, roughly 85% were seen once. The sequencing sample was made of peripheral blood. Receptors originate from a man aged 45-60 years with COVID-19, enrolled during active disease.

V is TRBV15 and J is TRBJ2-3, with D possibly TRBD1 on 5 matching bases. Trimming removed 2 bases from V and 2 bases from J, with 8 bases in between. Germline V gene lookup returns CDR1 LNHNV and CDR2 YYDKDF (reference sequence). The CDR3 totals 14 residues. The CDR3 DNA follows: TGTGCCACCAGCAGAAAGGGGTCCACAGATACGCAGTATTTT. This gives the protein CATSRKGSTDTQYF.

The chain carries TRBV3-1 (or the pseudogene TRBV3-2) and TRBJ1-4; D call uncertain. With 6 bases removed from V and 2 bases from J, the gap between germline ends came to 10 bases. The germline V gene has CDR1 LGHDT and CDR2 YNNKEL (reference sequence). This CDR3 contains 14 residues. The CDR3 bases are TGTGCCAGCAGGTCGAGGGTTACTAATGAAAAACTGTTTTTT. It translates to CASRSRVTNEKLFF.

The V and J genes are TRBV2 and TRBJ1-1; D remains unclear. V shed 6 bases and J shed 5 bases, with 19 bases lying between them. The CDR3 contains 15 residues. The V gene's germline CDR1 is SNHLY and CDR2 FYNNEI. The CDR3 loop is CASSHLREVGTEAFF. The CDR3 bases are TGTGCCAGCAGCCATTTACGGGAGGTGGGGACTGAAGCTTTCTTT.

The rearrangement links TRBV5-4 to TRBJ1-1; 7 bases match TRBD1. Germline V gives CDR1 SGHNT, CDR2 YYREEE (reference sequence). Unmatched junction bases numbered 7, after V lost 3 bases and J lost 5 bases. The CDR3 has 14 amino acids. The CDR3 protein is CASSYRQGSTEAFF. The CDR3 DNA reads TGTGCCAGCAGCTACAGACAGGGATCAACTGAAGCTTTCTTT.

The chain employs TRBV21-1 and TRBJ2-7; the table's D gene call, TRBD2, was not cross checked with the DNA. TRBV21-1 is reported as a pseudogene. The CDR3 contains 15 residues. The CDR3 sequence is CASSKGNGSSYEQYF. CDR3 DNA: TGTGCCAGCAGCAAAGGTAACGGGTCTTCCTACGAGCAGTACTTC.

The chain carries TRBV30 and TRBJ1-5; D may be TRBD1 (5 bases). This CDR3 region has 16 residues. With 0 bases removed from V and 1 base from J, the gap between germline ends came to 13 bases. From germline, CDR1 is GTSNPN and CDR2 SVGIG (reference sequence). CDR3 region: CAWSVGWGESNQPQHF. In DNA, the CDR3 is TGTGCCTGGAGTGTAGGGTGGGGCGAAAGCAATCAGCCCCAGCATTTT.

In this sample, this clone turned up many times. The sample holds other DNA sequences that translate to the same CDR3. This chain uses TRBV6-5 with TRBJ1-1; D unclear. This CDR3 comprises 13 residues. V lost 1 base to trimming and J lost 3 bases, with 6 bases between them. Germline V CDR1 and CDR2: MNHEY, SVGAGI. This CDR3 reads CASSYFGDTEAFF. CDR3 coding DNA: TGTGCCAGCAGTTACTTCGGTGACACTGAAGCTTTCTTT.

V is TRBV7-8 and J is TRBJ1-6; no reliable D call. The length of the CDR3 is 14 residues. V was trimmed by 4 bases and J by 6 bases, leaving 10 bases between them. Germline CDR1 is SGHVS and CDR2 is FQNEAQ. The CDR3, as DNA: TGTGCCAGCAGCTCCACATTGTCTAATTCACCCCTCCACTTT. Translation: CASSSTLSNSPLHF.

The chain uses TRBV9 and TRBJ2-3; 13 nucleotides agree with TRBD2. Losses at the gene ends were 0 bases for V and 2 bases for J; bases not matched to a gene: 3. Germline CDR1 is SGDLS and CDR2 is YYNGEE. CDR3 size: 17 residues. CDR3 coding DNA: TGTGCCAGCAGCGTAGGGACTAGCGGGGGCATCACAGATACGCAGTATTTT. Protein: CASSVGTSGGITDTQYF.

The chain employs TRBV7-8 and TRBJ1-5; D might be TRBD1 (6 bases). Looked up from germline, CDR1 is SGHVS and CDR2 is FQNEAQ. This CDR3 has 16 residues. V was pared by 1 base and J by 0 bases, with 10 bases between. The CDR3 DNA reads as TGTGCCAGCAGCTTAGGTGTAGGGGGTAGCAATCAGCCCCAGCATTTT. Protein: CASSLGVGGSNQPQHF.

V usage is TRBV25-1 and J usage is TRBJ1-6; 9 bases line up with TRBD1. The CDR3 contains 13 residues. V trimming: 7 bases; J trimming: 11 bases; junction bases outside the gene matches: 6. Germline V gene data show CDR1 as MGHDK and CDR2 as SYGVNS. The CDR3 sequence is CASTDRGLTPLHF. CDR3 bases: TGTGCCAGCACAGACAGGGGGTTAACACCCCTCCACTTT.

The J gene is TRBJ2-7, the V gene TRBV5-1, with 7 bases matching TRBD1. The CDR3 contains 15 residues. Trimming cost V 0 bases and J 6 bases; bases outside gene matches: 9. Germline loops: CDR1 SGHRS, CDR2 YFSETQ. The CDR3: CASSLGQGNFGEQYF. CDR3 coding DNA: TGCGCCAGCAGCTTGGGACAGGGAAATTTTGGCGAGCAGTACTTC.

This clone was seen only a few times. The rearrangement links TRBV6-2 or TRBV6-3 to TRBJ1-5; the D is unclear. The CDR3 is 18 residues long. Germline CDR1 MNHEY, CDR2 SVGEGT. Trimming shortened V by 0 bases and J by 2 bases, and 17 bases separated the two germline ends. The chain's CDR3 is CASSYSLGVGVGNQPQHF. CDR3 nucleotide sequence: TGTGCCAGCAGTTACTCATTGGGTGTGGGAGTCGGCAATCAGCCCCAGCATTTT.

This clone was counted only a few times. This chain links TRBV10-3 with TRBJ2-3; 12 bases agree with TRBD2. Trimming removed 10 bases from V and 2 bases from J; junction bases left unmatched: 4. Germline CDR1 and CDR2: ENHRY and SYGVKD. CDR3 length: 14 residues. The CDR3 DNA is TGTGCCACCAGGACTAGCGGGGTCACAGATACGCAGTATTTT. This sequence encodes CATRTSGVTDTQYF.

The V and J genes are TRBV18 and TRBJ1-1; D not resolved. The CDR3 length is 15 residues. V lost 4 bases, J lost 4 bases, and 16 bases lay in between. Germline CDR1 reads KGHSH; CDR2 reads LQKENI. The CDR3 nucleotides read TGTGCCAGCTCACTGGAGGGAGCAACGGGCACTGAAGCTTTCTTT. This codes for CASSLEGATGTEAFF.